This TCR beta chain derives from a study of T cells in localized non-small cell lung cancer. Whole-study results and caveats: Sequence data derive from only one tumor region, so heterogeneity remains possible. A median of around 57 clones ranked among the top 100 in tumor appeared in adjacent lung. Adjacent uninvolved lung had the highest clonality, suggesting focused antigen responses.

The protocol was immunoSEQ multiplex PCR, while the TCRdb copy is restricted to in-frame clones and leaves out a portion. The table includes around 33,000 clones, 80% to 95% detected once. This clone was seen a few times. Its antigen is currently unknown. Trimming pared 2 bases from V and 1 base from J, leaving 2 bases between. Germline loops: CDR1 DFQATT, CDR2 SNEGSKA (reference sequence). The CDR3 consists of 11 residues. J is TRBJ1-1 and V is TRBV20-1, with D hard to call. This TCR derives from a female donor older than 55 with stage I lung adenocarcinoma. This specimen consisted of peripheral blood, obtained before any cancer treatment. CDR3 bases: TGCAGTGCTAGACGGAACACTGAAGCTTTCTTT. It translates to CSARRNTEAFF.